The following is a T cell receptor (beta chain) sequence with its context. Germline values: CDR1 LNHDA, CDR2 SQIVND (reference sequence). The CDR3 is 20 amino acids. With 6 bases removed from V and 6 bases from J, the gap between germline ends came to 33 bases. The source of the sample is a study of blood T cell repertoires in COVID-19. About the research overall: Samples taken during acute and convalescent COVID-19 were collected in the United States, Italy and Spain. Sources were T cells, B-cell-depleted T cells, or PBMCs; the material itself was cDNA or gDNA.

Methods used by the authors: The assay estimated nucleated cells by amplifying reference gene primers. Method: immunoSEQ multiplex PCR; TCRdb's copy keeps in-frame clones and lacks some. V, J and clone size are those of that table, while D and trimming were read from the DNA. This sample carries about 180,000 clones, approximately 90% of them seen once, and the ten largest clones take under 4.5%. Specimen: peripheral blood. The sequence derives from a woman between 25 and 40 years old with acute or convalescent COVID-19. V gene TRBV19 combines with J gene TRBJ2-1, with TRBD2 as a possible D gene (5 bases). The DNA for the CDR3 is TGTGCCAGTAGGCTAAAACCAATCCAGCTGGTGGTGGGAGCAGGCAATGAGCAGTTCTTC. Encoded protein: CASRLKPIQLVVGAGNEQFF.